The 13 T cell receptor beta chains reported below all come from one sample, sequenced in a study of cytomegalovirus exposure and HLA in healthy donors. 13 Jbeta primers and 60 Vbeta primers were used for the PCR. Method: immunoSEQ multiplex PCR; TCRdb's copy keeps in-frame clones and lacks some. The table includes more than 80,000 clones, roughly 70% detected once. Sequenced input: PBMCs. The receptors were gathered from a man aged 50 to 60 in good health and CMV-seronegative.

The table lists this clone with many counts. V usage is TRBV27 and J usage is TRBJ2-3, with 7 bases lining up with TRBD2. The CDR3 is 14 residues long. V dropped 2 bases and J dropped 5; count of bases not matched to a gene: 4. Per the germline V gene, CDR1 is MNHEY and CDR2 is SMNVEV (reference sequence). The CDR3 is CASSLAGVIDTQYF. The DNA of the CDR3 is TGTGCCAGCAGTTTAGCGGGGGTTATAGATACGCAGTATTTT.

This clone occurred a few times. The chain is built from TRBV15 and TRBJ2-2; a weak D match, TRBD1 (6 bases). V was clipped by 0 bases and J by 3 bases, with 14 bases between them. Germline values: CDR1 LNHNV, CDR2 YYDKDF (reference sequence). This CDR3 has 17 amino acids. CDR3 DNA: TGTGCCACCAGCAGAGATTATACAGGGTCTTACACCGGGGAGCTGTTTTTT. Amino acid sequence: CATSRDYTGSYTGELFF.

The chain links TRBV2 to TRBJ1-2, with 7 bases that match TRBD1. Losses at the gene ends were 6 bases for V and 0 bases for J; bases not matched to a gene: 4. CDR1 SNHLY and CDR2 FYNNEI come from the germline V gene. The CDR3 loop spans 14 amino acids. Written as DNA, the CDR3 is TGTGCCAGCAGCGACAGGGTGGCTAACTATGGCTACACCTTC. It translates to CASSDRVANYGYTF.

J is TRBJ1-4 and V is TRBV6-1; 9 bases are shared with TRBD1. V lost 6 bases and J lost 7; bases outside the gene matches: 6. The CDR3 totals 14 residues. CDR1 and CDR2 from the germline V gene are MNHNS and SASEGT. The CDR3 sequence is CASSEGQGFEKLFF. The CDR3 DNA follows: TGTGCCAGCAGCGAGGGACAGGGCTTTGAAAAACTGTTTTTT.

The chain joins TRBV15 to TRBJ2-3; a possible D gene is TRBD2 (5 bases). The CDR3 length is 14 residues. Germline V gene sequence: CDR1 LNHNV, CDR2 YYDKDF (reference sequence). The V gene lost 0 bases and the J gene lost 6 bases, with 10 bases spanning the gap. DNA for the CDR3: TGTGCCACCAGCAGAGATGAACTAGTGGATACGCAGTATTTT. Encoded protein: CATSRDELVDTQYF.

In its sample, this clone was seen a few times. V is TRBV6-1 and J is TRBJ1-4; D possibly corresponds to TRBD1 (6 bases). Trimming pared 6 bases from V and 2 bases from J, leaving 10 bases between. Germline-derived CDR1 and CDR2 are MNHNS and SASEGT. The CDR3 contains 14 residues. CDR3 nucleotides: TGTGCCAGCAGGTCAGGGGTGACTAATGAAAAACTGTTTTTT. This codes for CASRSGVTNEKLFF.

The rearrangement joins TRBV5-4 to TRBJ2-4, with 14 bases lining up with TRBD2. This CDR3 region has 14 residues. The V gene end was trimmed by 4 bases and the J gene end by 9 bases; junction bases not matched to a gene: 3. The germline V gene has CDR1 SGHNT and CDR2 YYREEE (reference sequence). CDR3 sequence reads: CASSTGTSGGIQYF. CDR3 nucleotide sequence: TGTGCCAGCAGCACGGGGACTAGCGGGGGCATTCAGTACTTC.

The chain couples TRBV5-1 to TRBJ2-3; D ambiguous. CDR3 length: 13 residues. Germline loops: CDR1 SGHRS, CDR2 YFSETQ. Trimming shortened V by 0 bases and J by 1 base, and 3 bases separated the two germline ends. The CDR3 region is CASSLGGTDTQYF. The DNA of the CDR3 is TGCGCCAGCAGCTTGGGCGGCACAGATACGCAGTATTTT.

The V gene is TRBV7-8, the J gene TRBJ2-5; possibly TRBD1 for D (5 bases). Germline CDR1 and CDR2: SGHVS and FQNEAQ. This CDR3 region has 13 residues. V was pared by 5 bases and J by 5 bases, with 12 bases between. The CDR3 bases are TGTGCCAGCAGCCCCAGGGTCGGCGAGACCCAGTACTTC. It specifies CASSPRVGETQYF.

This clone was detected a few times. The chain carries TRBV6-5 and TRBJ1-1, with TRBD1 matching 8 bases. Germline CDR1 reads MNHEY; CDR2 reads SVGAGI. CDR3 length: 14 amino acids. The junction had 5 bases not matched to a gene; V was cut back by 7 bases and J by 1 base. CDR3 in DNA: TGTGCCAGCAAACGGACAGGGCCGAACACTGAAGCTTTCTTT. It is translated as CASKRTGPNTEAFF.

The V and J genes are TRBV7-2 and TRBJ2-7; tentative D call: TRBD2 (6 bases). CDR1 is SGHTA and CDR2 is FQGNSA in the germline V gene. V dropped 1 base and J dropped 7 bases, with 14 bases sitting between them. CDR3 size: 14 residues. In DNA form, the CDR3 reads TGTGCCAGCAGCTTAGATGTGGCGGGACGAGAGCAGTACGTC. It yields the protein CASSLDVAGREQYV.

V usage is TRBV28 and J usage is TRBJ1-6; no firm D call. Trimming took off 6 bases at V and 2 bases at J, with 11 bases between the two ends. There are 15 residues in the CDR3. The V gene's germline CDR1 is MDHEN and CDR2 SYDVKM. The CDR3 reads CASRASGAYNSPLHF. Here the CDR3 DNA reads TGTGCCAGCAGAGCCTCCGGGGCCTATAATTCACCCCTCCACTTT.

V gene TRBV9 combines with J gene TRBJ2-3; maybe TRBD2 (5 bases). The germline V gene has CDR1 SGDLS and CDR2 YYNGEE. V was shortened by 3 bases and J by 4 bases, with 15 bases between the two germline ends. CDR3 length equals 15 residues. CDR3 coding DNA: TGTGCCAGCAGCGCGCAAGGGAGTAAGCCAGATACGCAGTATTTT. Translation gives CASSAQGSKPDTQYF.